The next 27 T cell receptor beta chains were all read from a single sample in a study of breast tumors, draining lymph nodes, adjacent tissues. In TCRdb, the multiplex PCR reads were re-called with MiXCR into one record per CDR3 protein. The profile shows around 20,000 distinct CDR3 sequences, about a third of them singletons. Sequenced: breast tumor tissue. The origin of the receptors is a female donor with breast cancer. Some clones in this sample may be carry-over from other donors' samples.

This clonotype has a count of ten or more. The CDR3 loop reads CASSLVAGAPPTGELFF. CDR3 nucleotide sequence: TGTGCCAGCAGCTTAGTTGCGGGAGCCCCCCCTACCGGGGAGCTGTTTTTT. V and J are TRBV7-2 and TRBJ2-2, with TRBD2 matching 7 bases. Germline V gene data show CDR1 as SGHTA and CDR2 as FQGNSA. CDR3 size: 17 residues. V was clipped by 1 base and J by 5 bases; unmatched bases: 10.

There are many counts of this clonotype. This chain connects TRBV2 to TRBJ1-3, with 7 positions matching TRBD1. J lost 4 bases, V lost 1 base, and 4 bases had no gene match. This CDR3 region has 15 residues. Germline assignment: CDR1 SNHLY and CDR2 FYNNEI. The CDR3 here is CASSEDQGGGNTIYF. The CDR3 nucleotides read TGTGCCAGCAGTGAAGATCAGGGGGGCGGAAACACCATATATTTT.

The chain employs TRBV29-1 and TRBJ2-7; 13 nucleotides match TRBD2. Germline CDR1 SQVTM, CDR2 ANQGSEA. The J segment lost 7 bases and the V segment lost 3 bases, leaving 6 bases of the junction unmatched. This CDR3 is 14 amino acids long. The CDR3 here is CSVDGLAGVREQYF. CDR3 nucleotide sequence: TGCAGCGTTGATGGACTAGCGGGAGTTCGTGAGCAGTACTTC.

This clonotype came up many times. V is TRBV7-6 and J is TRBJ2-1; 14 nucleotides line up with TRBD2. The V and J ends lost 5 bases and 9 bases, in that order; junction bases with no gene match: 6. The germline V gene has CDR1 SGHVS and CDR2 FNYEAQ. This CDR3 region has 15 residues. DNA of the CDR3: TGTGCCAGCAGCGTGACTAGCGGGAGGGTCGGTGAGCAGTTCTTC. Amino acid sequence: CASSVTSGRVGEQFF. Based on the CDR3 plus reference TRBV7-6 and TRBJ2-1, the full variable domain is GAGVSQSPRYKVTKRGQDVALRCDPISGHVSLYWYRQALGQGPEFLTYFNYEAQQDKSGLPNDRFSAERPEGSISTLTIQRTEQRDSAMYRCASSVTSGRVGEQFFGPGTRLTVL.

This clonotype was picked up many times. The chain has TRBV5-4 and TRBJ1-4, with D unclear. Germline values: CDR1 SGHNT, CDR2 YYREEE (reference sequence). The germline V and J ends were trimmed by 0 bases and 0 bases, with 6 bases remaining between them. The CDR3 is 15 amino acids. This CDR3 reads CASSLDGATNEKLFF. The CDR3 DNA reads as TGTGCCAGCAGCTTGGACGGCGCAACTAATGAAAAACTGTTTTTT.

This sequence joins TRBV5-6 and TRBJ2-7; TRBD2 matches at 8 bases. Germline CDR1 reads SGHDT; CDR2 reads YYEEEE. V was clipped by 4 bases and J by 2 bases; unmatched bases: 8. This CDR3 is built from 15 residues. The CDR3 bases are TGTGCCAGCAGCCGTCCGGGGGGGGCCGCCTACGAGCAGTACTTC. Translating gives CASSRPGGAAYEQYF.

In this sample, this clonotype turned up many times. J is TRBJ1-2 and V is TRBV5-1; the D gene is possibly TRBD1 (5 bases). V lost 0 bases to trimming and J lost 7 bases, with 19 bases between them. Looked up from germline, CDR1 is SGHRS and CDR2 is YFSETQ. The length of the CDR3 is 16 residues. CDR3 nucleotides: TGCGCCAGCAGCTTGGAGGGACTAGCGGGAATGGTTGGCTACACCTTC. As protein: CASSLEGLAGMVGYTF.

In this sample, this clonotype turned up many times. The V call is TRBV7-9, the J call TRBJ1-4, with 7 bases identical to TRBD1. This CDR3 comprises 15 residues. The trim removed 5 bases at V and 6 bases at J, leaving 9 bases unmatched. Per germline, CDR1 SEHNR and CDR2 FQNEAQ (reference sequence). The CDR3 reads CASSLTGQPDEKLFF. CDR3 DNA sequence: TGTGCCAGCAGCCTAACGGGACAGCCGGATGAAAAACTGTTTTTT.

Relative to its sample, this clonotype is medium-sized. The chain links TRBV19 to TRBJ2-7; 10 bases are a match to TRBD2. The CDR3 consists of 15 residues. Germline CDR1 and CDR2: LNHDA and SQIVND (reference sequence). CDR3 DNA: TGTGCATCAACTCCTTTAGCGGGAGGTTTGGGGGAGCAGTACTTC. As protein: CASTPLAGGLGEQYF.

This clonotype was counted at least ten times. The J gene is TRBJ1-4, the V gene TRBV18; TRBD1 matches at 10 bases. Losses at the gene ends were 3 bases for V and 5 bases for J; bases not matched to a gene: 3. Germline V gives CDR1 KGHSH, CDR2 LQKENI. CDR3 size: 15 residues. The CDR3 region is CASSPRGQGNEKLFF. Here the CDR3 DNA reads TGTGCCAGCTCACCGAGGGGACAGGGGAATGAAAAACTGTTTTTT.

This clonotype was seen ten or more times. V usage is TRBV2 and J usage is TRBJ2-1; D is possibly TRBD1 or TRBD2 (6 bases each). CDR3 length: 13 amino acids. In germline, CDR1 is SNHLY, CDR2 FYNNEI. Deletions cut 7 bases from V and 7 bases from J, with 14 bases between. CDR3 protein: CASTLLGGNEQFF. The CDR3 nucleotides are TGTGCCAGCACCCTCCTAGGGGGGAATGAGCAGTTCTTC.

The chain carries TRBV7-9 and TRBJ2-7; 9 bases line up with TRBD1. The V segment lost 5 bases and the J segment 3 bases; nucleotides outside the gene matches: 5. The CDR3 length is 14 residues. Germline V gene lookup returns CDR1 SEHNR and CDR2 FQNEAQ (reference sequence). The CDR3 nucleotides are TGTGCCAGCAGCCCGCCGGGACAGGGCTACGAGCAGTACTTC. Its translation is CASSPPGQGYEQYF. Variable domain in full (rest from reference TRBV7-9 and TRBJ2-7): DTGVSQNPRHKITKRGQNVTFRCDPISEHNRLYWYRQTLGQGPEFLTYFQNEAQLEKSRLLSDRFSAERPKGSFSTLEIQRTEQGDSAMYLCASSPPGQGYEQYFGPGTRLTVT.

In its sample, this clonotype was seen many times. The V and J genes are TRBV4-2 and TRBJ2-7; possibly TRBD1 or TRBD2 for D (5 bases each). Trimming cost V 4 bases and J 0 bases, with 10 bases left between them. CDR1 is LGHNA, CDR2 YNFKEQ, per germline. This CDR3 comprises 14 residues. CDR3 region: CASSPGTLSYEQYF. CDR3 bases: TGTGCCAGCAGCCCCGGGACCCTCTCCTACGAGCAGTACTTC.

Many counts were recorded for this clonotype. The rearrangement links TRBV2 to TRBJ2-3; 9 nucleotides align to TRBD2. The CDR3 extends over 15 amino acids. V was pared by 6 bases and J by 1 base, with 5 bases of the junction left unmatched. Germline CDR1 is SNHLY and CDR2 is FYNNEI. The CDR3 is CASRPLAGRTDTQYF. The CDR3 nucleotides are TGTGCCAGCAGGCCCCTAGCGGGACGCACAGATACGCAGTATTTT.

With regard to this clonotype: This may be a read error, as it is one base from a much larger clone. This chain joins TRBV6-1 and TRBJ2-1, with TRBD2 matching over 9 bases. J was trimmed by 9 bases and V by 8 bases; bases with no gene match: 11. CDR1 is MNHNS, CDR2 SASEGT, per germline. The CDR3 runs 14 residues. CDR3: CASLNSGSSSEQFF. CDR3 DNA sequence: TGTGCCAGCCTAAATAGCGGGAGTAGCAGTGAGCAGTTCTTC.

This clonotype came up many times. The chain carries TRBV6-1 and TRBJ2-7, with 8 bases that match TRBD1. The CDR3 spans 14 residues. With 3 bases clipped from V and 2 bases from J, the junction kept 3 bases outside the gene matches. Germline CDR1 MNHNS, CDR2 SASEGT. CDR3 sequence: CASSEDREPYEQYF. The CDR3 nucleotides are TGTGCCAGCAGTGAGGACAGGGAACCCTACGAGCAGTACTTC.

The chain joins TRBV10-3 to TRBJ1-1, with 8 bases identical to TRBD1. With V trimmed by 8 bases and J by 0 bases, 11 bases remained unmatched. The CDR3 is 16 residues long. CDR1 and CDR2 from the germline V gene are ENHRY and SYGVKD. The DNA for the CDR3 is TGTGCCATCGCATTCAAGGACAGGGACCTGAACACTGAAGCTTTCTTT. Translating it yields CAIAFKDRDLNTEAFF.

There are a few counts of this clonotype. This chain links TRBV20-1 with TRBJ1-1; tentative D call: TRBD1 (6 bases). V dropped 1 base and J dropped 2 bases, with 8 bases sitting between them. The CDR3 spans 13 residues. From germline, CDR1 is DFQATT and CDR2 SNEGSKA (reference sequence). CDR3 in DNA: TGCAGTGCTAGAGGGACAGATAACACTGAAGCTTTCTTT. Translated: CSARGTDNTEAFF.

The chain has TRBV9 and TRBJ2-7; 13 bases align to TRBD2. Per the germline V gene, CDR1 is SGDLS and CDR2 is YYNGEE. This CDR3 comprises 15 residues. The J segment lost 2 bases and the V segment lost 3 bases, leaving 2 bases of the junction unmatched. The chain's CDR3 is CASSAGTSGAYEQYF. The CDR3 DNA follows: TGTGCCAGCAGCGCCGGGACTAGCGGGGCCTACGAGCAGTACTTC.

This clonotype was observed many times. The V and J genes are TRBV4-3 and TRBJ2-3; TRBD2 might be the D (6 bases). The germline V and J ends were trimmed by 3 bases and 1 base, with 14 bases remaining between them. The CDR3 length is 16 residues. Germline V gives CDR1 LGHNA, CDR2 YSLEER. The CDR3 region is CASSQELGLRTDTQYF. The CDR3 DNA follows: TGCGCCAGCAGCCAGGAATTAGGACTACGCACAGATACGCAGTATTTT.

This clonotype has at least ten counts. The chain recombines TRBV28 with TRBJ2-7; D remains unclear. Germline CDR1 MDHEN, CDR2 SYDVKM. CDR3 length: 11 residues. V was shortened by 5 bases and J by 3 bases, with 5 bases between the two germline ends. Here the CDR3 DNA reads TGTGCCAGCAGTCCGAACTACGAGCAGTACTTC. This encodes CASSPNYEQYF.

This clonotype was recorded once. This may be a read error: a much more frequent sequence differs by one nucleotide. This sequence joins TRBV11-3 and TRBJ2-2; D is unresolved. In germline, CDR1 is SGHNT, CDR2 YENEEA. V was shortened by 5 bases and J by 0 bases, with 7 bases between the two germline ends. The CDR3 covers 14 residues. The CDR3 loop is CASSLHPNTGELFF. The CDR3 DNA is TGTGCCAGCAGCCTTCATCCGAACACCGGGGAGCTGTTTTTT.

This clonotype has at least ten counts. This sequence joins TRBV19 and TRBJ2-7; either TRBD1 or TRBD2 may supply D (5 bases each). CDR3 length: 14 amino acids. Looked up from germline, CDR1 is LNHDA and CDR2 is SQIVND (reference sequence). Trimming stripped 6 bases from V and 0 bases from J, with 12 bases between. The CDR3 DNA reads TGTGCCAGTAGACCGACCGGGACCTCCTACGAGCAGTACTTC. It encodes CASRPTGTSYEQYF.

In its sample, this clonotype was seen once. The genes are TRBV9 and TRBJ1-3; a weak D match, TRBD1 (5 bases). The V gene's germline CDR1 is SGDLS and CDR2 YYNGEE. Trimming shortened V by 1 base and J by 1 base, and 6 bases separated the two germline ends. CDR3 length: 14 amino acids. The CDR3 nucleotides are TGTGCCAGCAGCGTACAGGGTTCTGGAAACACCATATATTTT. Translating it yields CASSVQGSGNTIYF.

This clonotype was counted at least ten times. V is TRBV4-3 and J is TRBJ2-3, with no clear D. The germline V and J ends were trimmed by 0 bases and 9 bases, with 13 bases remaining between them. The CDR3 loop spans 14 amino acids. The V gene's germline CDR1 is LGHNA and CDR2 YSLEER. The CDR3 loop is CASSQDLTYETQYF. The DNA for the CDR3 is TGCGCCAGCAGCCAAGATCTAACCTACGAGACGCAGTATTTT.

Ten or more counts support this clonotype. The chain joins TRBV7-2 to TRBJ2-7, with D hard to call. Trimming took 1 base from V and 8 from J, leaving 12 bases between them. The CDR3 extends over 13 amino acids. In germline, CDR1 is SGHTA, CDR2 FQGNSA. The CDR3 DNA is TGTGCCAGCAGCTTAGGTACTGGCCCCCAGCAGTACTTC. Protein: CASSLGTGPQQYF. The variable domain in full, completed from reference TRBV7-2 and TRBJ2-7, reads GAGVSQSPSNKVTEKGKDVELRCDPISGHTALYWYRQSLGQGLEFLIYFQGNSAPDKSGLPSDRFSAERTGGSVSTLTIQRTQQEDSAVYLCASSLGTGPQQYFGPGTRLTVT.

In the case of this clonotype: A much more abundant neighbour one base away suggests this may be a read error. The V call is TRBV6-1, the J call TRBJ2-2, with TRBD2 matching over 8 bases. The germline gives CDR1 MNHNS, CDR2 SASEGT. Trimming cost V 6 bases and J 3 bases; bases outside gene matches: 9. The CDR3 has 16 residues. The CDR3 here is CASRGPAGEHTGELFF. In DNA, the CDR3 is TGTGCCAGCAGAGGACCAGCGGGAGAACACACCGGGGAGCTGTTTTTT.